The rows below give T cell receptor beta chains drawn from one sample of a study of blood T cell repertoires in COVID-19. Some clones are missing from TCRdb's copy, which holds only in-frame ones; the method was immunoSEQ multiplex PCR. The table lists fewer than 500,000 clones, 70% to 90% of them singletons. Source material: PBMCs or T cells enriched from blood (not recorded which). The receptors come from a woman aged 30 to 39 with acute COVID-19. The CDR3 runs from the conserved cysteine through the conserved F or W. The order of the fields is clone size, D gene, V gene, J gene, CDR3 DNA, CDR3 protein. A D gene is named only where the DNA matches it firmly. A clone size is listed for some rows: how often the clone was seen (once, few, many), or a class if it is expanded.

clone size: -
D gene: TRBD2
V gene: TRBV7-2
J gene: TRBJ2-5
CDR3 DNA: TGTGCCAGCAGCTTAGCGCTAGCGGTCCCTGGGGAGACCCAGTACTTC
CDR3 protein: CASSLALAVPGETQYF

clone size: -
D gene: -
V gene: TRBV24-1
J gene: TRBJ2-5
CDR3 DNA: TGTGCCACCAGCCCCCCGGGGGTAGAGACCCAGTACTTC
CDR3 protein: CATSPPGVETQYF

clone size: -
D gene: -
V gene: TRBV24-1
J gene: TRBJ2-1
CDR3 DNA: TGTGCCACCAACGGGGGGGACAGGGCCTACAATGAGCAGTTCTTC
CDR3 protein: CATNGGDRAYNEQFF

clone size: once
D gene: -
V gene: TRBV7-8
J gene: TRBJ1-1
CDR3 DNA: TGTGCCAGCAGCGCCGACAGGAACACTGAAGCTTTCTTT
CDR3 protein: CASSADRNTEAFF

clone size: few
D gene: TRBD1
V gene: TRBV27
J gene: TRBJ2-1
CDR3 DNA: TGTGCCAGCAGTCTCTGGAGCGGGACAGGGGCCTACAATGAGCAGTTCTTC
CDR3 protein: CASSLWSGTGAYNEQFF

clone size: -
D gene: -
V gene: TRBV7-8
J gene: TRBJ1-2
CDR3 DNA: TGTGCCAGCAGCTCCCCCGGGACTAACTATGGCTACACCTTC
CDR3 protein: CASSSPGTNYGYTF

clone size: -
D gene: TRBD1
V gene: TRBV18
J gene: TRBJ2-3
CDR3 DNA: TGTGCCAGCTCACCACCGAGACAGGGCCCAGATACGCAGTATTTT
CDR3 protein: CASSPPRQGPDTQYF

clone size: -
D gene: -
V gene: TRBV6-6
J gene: TRBJ1-6
CDR3 DNA: TGTGCCAGCAGTTACTTGGACACCAATTCACCCCTCCACTTT
CDR3 protein: CASSYLDTNSPLHF

clone size: -
D gene: TRBD2
V gene: TRBV7-2
J gene: TRBJ2-5
CDR3 DNA: TGTGCCAGCAGCTTAGGGGGACTAGCAGAAGAGACCCAGTACTTC
CDR3 protein: CASSLGGLAEETQYF

clone size: few
D gene: TRBD1
V gene: TRBV7-9
J gene: TRBJ1-6
CDR3 DNA: TGTGCCAGCGCTCCGGGACAGGTTAATTCACCCCTCCACTTT
CDR3 protein: CASAPGQVNSPLHF

clone size: -
D gene: TRBD2
V gene: TRBV29-1
J gene: TRBJ2-3
CDR3 DNA: TGCAGCGTTGCCCCCCCGGAGCGGGGGGACCTGCCAGATACGCAGTATTTT
CDR3 protein: CSVAPPERGDLPDTQYF

clone size: -
D gene: TRBD1
V gene: TRBV2
J gene: TRBJ1-2
CDR3 DNA: TGTGCCAGCAAGCCGGGACAGGGGTTGTATGGCTACACCTTC
CDR3 protein: CASKPGQGLYGYTF

clone size: -
D gene: TRBD2
V gene: TRBV5-1
J gene: TRBJ2-1
CDR3 DNA: TGCGCCAGCAGCTTTAGCGGGGGGGGAAATGAGCAGTTCTTC
CDR3 protein: CASSFSGGGNEQFF

clone size: -
D gene: TRBD1
V gene: TRBV7-9
J gene: TRBJ2-3
CDR3 DNA: TGTGCCAGCAGCCAGGGCAGGACAGGGGTCGATACGCAGTATTTT
CDR3 protein: CASSQGRTGVDTQYF

clone size: -
D gene: TRBD1
V gene: TRBV19
J gene: TRBJ1-1
CDR3 DNA: TGTGCCAGTAGTGCCCTTACCGGACAGGGGGCGGTCACTGAAGCTTTCTTT
CDR3 protein: CASSALTGQGAVTEAFF

clone size: once
D gene: -
V gene: TRBV7-2
J gene: TRBJ1-3
CDR3 DNA: TGTGCCAGCAGCTTTAATGGAAACACCATATATTTT
CDR3 protein: CASSFNGNTIYF

clone size: -
D gene: -
V gene: TRBV9
J gene: TRBJ1-3
CDR3 DNA: TGTGCCAGCAGCGTAAGTGGGACTTCTGGGGACACCATATATTTT
CDR3 protein: CASSVSGTSGDTIYF

clone size: few
D gene: TRBD2
V gene: TRBV15
J gene: TRBJ2-1
CDR3 DNA: TGTGCCACCAGCAGCGGGGGGGCGGACAATGAGCAGTTCTTC
CDR3 protein: CATSSGGADNEQFF

clone size: -
D gene: TRBD1
V gene: TRBV5-5
J gene: TRBJ2-5
CDR3 DNA: TGTGCCAGCAGTTCCGGGACAGGGGGCTTGGAGACCCAGTACTTC
CDR3 protein: CASSSGTGGLETQYF

clone size: -
D gene: -
V gene: TRBV5-1
J gene: TRBJ2-3
CDR3 DNA: TGCGCCAGCAGCTTGCTGGACACGTTGATCACAGATACGCAGTATTTT
CDR3 protein: CASSLLDTLITDTQYF

clone size: -
D gene: -
V gene: TRBV11-3
J gene: TRBJ2-2
CDR3 DNA: TGTGCCAGCAGCCCAGGAAGCGCGGACTATCGGTCCCCCGGGGAGCTGTTTTTT
CDR3 protein: CASSPGSADYRSPGELFF

clone size: -
D gene: TRBD2
V gene: TRBV7-3
J gene: TRBJ2-3
CDR3 DNA: TGTGCCAGCAGCGTTCCGGGAGACGGGACTAACGGAGACCACACAGATACGCAGTATTTT
CDR3 protein: CASSVPGDGTNGDHTDTQYF

clone size: -
D gene: TRBD2
V gene: TRBV18
J gene: TRBJ2-1
CDR3 DNA: TGTGCCAGCTCACCATCAGCGGGGGGGCCGCATGAGCAGTTCTTC
CDR3 protein: CASSPSAGGPHEQFF

clone size: once
D gene: TRBD1
V gene: TRBV18
J gene: TRBJ1-1
CDR3 DNA: TGTGCCAGCTCACCACTGACAGGGGAGTCCGAAACCACTGAAGCTTTCTTT
CDR3 protein: CASSPLTGESETTEAFF

clone size: -
D gene: TRBD1
V gene: TRBV18
J gene: TRBJ1-2
CDR3 DNA: TGTGCCAGCTCACCCCAGACAGGGGCGATTTCCTATGGCTACACCTTC
CDR3 protein: CASSPQTGAISYGYTF

clone size: few
D gene: TRBD2
V gene: TRBV6-4
J gene: TRBJ2-3
CDR3 DNA: TGTGCCAGCAGCCCGACTAGCGGGGATTCAGATACGCAGTATTTT
CDR3 protein: CASSPTSGDSDTQYF

clone size: -
D gene: -
V gene: TRBV4-1
J gene: TRBJ1-2
CDR3 DNA: TGCGCCAGCAGCCAAGATCGGGTGTTAAACTATGGCTACACCTTC
CDR3 protein: CASSQDRVLNYGYTF

clone size: -
D gene: -
V gene: TRBV7-9
J gene: TRBJ1-5
CDR3 DNA: TGTGCCAGCAGCTTAGACGGGCCCCAGCATTTT
CDR3 protein: CASSLDGPQHF